The rows below give T cell receptor beta chains drawn from one sample of a study of low-dose radiotherapy and immunotherapy resistance in tumors. In TCRdb, the reads were re-called with MiXCR into one record per CDR3 protein. The profile shows under 90,000 distinct CDR3 sequences, around 30% of them singletons. Sample: PBMCs, taken before treatment. These TCRs come from a female donor with ovarian cancer. Both conserved end residues are part of each CDR3. Each record gives: clone size, V gene, J gene, CDR3 protein. Some rows mark clone size as missing; the rest say once, few, many or name a class of expanded clone.

once	TRBV28	TRBJ2-1	CASSTRVAGGRNEQFF
few	TRBV28	TRBJ1-1	CASSLSKGNTEAFF
many	TRBV19	TRBJ2-7	CASSYGTSGSSEQYF
many	TRBV5-1	TRBJ1-2	CASSLDPAYGYTF
few	TRBV12-3/TRBV12-4	TRBJ2-3	CASSLYFWARWEGSALKADTQYF
many	TRBV29-1	TRBJ2-3	CSVSNSGSGTDTQYF
few	TRBV9	TRBJ2-1	CASSVGSGGYNEQFF
many	TRBV7-9	TRBJ2-7	CASSLGRETGFGEQYF
-	TRBV18	TRBJ1-1	CASSPQSGSTEAFF
-	TRBV6-1	TRBJ1-5	CASSEAAGMGNQPQHF
-	TRBV2	TRBJ2-3	CASSEAYGGYTDTQYF
-	TRBV6-2/TRBV6-3	TRBJ2-7	CASRWTGGVNEQYF
-	TRBV2	TRBJ2-3	CASRKDTDTQYF
many	TRBV5-1	TRBJ2-5	CASSLAGFGETQYF
many	TRBV10-3	TRBJ2-4	CAIKDSQNIQYF
many	TRBV6-1	TRBJ1-1	CASSYGGGDTEAFF
-	TRBV6-2/TRBV6-3	TRBJ2-7	CASSSIKGSSYEQYF
-	TRBV10-3	TRBJ2-3	CAISESQGTDTQYF
-	TRBV6-8	TRBJ1-1	CASSPSEGNTEAFF
few	TRBV13	TRBJ1-2	CASSSGKDSHPIGYTF
many	TRBV6-5	TRBJ2-3	CASSWHREVGQYF
many	TRBV30	TRBJ1-5	CAWSGVGPQHF
many	TRBV12-3/TRBV12-4	TRBJ2-7	CASSLRTGTTYEQYF
-	TRBV28	TRBJ2-5	CASSYRAGTQYF
-	TRBV2	TRBJ1-1	CASRTDRNTEAFF
few	TRBV2	TRBJ2-2	CASLRGTNTGELFF
-	TRBV4-3	TRBJ2-7	CASSQVPGAAHEQYF
-	TRBV12-3/TRBV12-4	TRBJ2-2	CASNRELTGELFF
-	TRBV10-3	TRBJ1-2	CAISESGTGLYGYTF
many	TRBV28	TRBJ2-3	CASSPTSAGRDTQYF
-	TRBV19	TRBJ2-7	CASSMSDTGYEQYF
many	TRBV6-5	TRBJ2-7	CASSSTGGEQYF
many	TRBV5-1	TRBJ1-2	CASSSLPGSYGYTF
-	TRBV18	TRBJ2-3	CASSPPLLAGGTDTQYF